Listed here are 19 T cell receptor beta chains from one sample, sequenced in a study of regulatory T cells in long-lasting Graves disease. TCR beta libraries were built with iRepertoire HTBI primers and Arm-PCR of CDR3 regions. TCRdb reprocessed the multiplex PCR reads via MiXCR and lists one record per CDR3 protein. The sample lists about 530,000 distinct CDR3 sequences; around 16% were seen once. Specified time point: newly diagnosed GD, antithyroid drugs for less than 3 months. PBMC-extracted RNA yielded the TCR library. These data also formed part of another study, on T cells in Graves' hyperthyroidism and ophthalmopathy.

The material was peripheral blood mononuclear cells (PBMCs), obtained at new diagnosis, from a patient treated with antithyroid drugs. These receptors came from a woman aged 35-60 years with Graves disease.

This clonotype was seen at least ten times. The CDR3 bases are TGCGCCACGACGGGGCCAGGTATGAACACTGAAGCTTTCTTT. Translation gives CATTGPGMNTEAFF. The genes are TRBV5-1 and TRBJ1-1, with TRBD1 as a possible D gene (5 bases). The CDR3 length is 14 residues. Trimming took 9 bases from V and 0 from J, leaving 15 bases between them. Per germline, CDR1 SGHRS and CDR2 YFSETQ. The full variable domain, completed using reference TRBV5-1 and TRBJ1-1, is KAGVTQTPRYLIKTRGQQVTLSCSPISGHRSVSWYQQTPGQGLQFLFEYFSETQRNKGNFPGRFSGRQFSNSRSEMNVSTLELGDSALYLCATTGPGMNTEAFFGQGTRLTVV.

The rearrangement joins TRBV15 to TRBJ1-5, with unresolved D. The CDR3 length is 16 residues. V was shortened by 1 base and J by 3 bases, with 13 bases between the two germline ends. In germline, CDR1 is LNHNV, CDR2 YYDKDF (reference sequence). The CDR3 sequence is CATSRGRPSTNQPQHF. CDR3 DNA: TGTGCCACCAGCAGAGGAAGACCCTCCACCAATCAGCCCCAGCATTTT.

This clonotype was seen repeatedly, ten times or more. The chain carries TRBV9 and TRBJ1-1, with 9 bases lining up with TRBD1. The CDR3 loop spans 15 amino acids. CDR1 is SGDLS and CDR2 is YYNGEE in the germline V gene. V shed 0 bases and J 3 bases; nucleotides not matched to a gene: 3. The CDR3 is CASSVDRGQYTEAFF. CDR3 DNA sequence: TGTGCCAGCAGCGTAGACAGGGGGCAGTACACTGAAGCTTTCTTT. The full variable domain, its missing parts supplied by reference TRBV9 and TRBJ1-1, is DSGVTQTPKHLITATGQRVTLRCSPRSGDLSVYWYQQSLDQGLQFLIQYYNGEERAKGNILERFSAQQFPDLHSELNLSSLELGDSALYFCASSVDRGQYTEAFFGQGTRLTVV.

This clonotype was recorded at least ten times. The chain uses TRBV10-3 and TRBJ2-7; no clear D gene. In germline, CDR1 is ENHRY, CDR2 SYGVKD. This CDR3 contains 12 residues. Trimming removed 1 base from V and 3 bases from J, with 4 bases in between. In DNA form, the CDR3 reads TGTGCCATCAGTGAGTTTAACTACGAGCAGTACTTC. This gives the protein CAISEFNYEQYF.

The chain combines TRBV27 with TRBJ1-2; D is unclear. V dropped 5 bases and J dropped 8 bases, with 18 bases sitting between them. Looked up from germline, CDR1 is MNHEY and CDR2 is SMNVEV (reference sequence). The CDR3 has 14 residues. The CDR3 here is CASSPGPTRSGYTF. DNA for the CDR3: TGTGCCAGCAGTCCAGGTCCCACCCGGTCGGGCTACACCTTC.

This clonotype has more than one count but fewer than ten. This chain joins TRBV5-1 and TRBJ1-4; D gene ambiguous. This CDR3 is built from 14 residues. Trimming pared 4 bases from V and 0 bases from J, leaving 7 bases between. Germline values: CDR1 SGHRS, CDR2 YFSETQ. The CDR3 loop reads CASSPDATNEKLFF. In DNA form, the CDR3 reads TGCGCCAGCAGCCCGGATGCAACTAATGAAAAACTGTTTTTT. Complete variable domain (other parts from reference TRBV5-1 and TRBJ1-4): KAGVTQTPRYLIKTRGQQVTLSCSPISGHRSVSWYQQTPGQGLQFLFEYFSETQRNKGNFPGRFSGRQFSNSRSEMNVSTLELGDSALYLCASSPDATNEKLFFGSGTQLSVL.

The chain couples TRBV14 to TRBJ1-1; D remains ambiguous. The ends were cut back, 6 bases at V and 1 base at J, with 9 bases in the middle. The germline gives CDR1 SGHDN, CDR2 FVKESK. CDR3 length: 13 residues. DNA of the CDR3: TGTGCCAGCAGACAATCAGGGAACACTGAAGCTTTCTTT. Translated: CASRQSGNTEAFF.

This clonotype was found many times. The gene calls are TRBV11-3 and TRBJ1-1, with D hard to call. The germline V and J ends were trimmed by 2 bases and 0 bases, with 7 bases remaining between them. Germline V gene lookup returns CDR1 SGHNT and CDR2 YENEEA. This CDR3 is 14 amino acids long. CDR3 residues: CASSLLRVNTEAFF. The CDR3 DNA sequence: TGTGCCAGCAGCTTATTGAGGGTGAACACTGAAGCTTTCTTT.

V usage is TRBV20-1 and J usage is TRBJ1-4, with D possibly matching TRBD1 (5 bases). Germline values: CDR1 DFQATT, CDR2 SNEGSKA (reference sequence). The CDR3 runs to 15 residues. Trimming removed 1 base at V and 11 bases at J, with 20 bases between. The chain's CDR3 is CSARVGGVGVGKLFF. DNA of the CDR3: TGCAGTGCTAGAGTGGGAGGGGTTGGCGTGGGGAAACTGTTTTTT.

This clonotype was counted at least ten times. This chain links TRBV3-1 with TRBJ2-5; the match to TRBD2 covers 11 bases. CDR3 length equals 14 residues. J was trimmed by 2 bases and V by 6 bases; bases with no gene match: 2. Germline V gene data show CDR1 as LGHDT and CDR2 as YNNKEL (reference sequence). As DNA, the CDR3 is TGTGCCAGCAGGACTAGCGGGGCTCAAGAGACCCAGTACTTC. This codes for CASRTSGAQETQYF.

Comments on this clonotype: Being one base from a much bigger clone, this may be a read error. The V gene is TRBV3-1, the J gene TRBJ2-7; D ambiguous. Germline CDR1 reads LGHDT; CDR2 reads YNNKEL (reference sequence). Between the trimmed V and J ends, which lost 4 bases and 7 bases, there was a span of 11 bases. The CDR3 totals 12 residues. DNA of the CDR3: TGTGCCAGCAGCCCGCGGCGAGCGGAGCAGTACTTC. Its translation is CASSPRRAEQYF.

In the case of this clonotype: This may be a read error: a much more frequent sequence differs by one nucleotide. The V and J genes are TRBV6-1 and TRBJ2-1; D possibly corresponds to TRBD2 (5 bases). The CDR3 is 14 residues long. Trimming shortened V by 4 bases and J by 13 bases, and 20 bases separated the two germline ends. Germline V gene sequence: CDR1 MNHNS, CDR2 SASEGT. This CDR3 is CASSVRGLEETQFF. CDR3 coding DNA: TGTGCCAGCAGTGTACGGGGTTTAGAAGAGACCCAGTTCTTC.

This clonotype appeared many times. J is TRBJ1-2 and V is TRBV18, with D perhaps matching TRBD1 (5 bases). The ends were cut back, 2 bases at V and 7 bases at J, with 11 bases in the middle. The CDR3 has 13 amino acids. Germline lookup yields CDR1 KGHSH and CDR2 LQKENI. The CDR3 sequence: CASSPVTQAGYTF. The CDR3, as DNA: TGTGCCAGCTCACCAGTGACACAGGCTGGCTACACCTTC. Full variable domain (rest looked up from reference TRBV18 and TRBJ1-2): NAGVMQNPRHLVRRRGQEARLRCSPMKGHSHVYWYRQLPEEGLKFMVYLQKENIIDESGMPKERFSAEFPKEGPSILRIQQVVRGDSAAYFCASSPVTQAGYTFGSGTRLTVV.

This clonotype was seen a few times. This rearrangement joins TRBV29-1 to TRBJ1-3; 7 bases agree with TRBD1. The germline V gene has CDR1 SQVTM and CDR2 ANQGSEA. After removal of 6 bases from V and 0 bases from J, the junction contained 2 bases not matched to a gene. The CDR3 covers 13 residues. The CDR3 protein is CSVRGLSGNTIYF. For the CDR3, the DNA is TGCAGCGTAAGGGGGCTCTCTGGAAACACCATATATTTT.

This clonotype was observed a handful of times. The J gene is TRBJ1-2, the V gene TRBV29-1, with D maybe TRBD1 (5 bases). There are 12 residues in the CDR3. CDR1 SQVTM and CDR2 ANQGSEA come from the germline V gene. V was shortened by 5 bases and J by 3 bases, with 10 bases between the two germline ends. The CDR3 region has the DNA TGCAGCGTTTCCGACAGCCACTATGGCTACACCTTC. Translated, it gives CSVSDSHYGYTF.

CDR3 loop: CASSPITGAYEQYF. Here the CDR3 DNA reads TGTGCCAGCTCACCCATAACGGGGGCCTACGAGCAGTACTTC. V is TRBV18 and J is TRBJ2-7; the D gene is possibly TRBD2 (6 bases). Germline values: CDR1 KGHSH, CDR2 LQKENI. CDR3 length: 14 amino acids. With 3 bases removed from V and 2 bases from J, the gap between germline ends came to 11 bases.

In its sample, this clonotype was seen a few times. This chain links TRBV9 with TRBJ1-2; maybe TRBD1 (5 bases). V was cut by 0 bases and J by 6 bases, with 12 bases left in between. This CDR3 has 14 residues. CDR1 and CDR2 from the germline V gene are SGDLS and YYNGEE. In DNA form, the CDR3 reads TGTGCCAGCAGCGTAGGGGGCGGGACGAATGGCTACACCTTC. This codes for CASSVGGGTNGYTF.

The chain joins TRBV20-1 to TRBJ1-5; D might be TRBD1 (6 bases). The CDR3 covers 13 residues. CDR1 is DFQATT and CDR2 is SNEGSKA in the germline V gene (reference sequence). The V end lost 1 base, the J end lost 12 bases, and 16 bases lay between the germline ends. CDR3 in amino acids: CSARGRGGPDQHF. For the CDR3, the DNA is TGCAGTGCTAGAGGGCGGGGGGGGCCAGACCAGCATTTT.

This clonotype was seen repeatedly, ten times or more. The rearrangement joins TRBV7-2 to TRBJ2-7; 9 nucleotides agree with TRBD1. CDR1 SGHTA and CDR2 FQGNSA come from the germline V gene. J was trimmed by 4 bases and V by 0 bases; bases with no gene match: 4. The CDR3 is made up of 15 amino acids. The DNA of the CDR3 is TGTGCCAGCAGCTTAGCCCGGGACAGGGATTACGAGCAGTACTTC. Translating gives CASSLARDRDYEQYF.